This T cell receptor beta chain was recorded in a study of blood T cells in healthy people across ages. J lost 9 bases, V lost 0 bases, and 9 bases had no gene match. Germline V gene lookup returns CDR1 SGHRS and CDR2 YFSETQ. This CDR3 contains 15 residues. Only a few counts were recorded for this clonotype. Its specificity is not known. The total RNA that was extracted per sample amounted to at least 5 micrograms. Broader study findings: Changes seen in expanded clonotypes were possibly confounded by donor CMV status left unknown. Older individuals had lower TCR beta diversity per million T cells (the decline was roughly linear).

The authors ran a second PCR of 7 to 11 cycles using a sample-barcoded 5' primer and a J-beta primer mix. Sequencing recovered at least 2.5 million CDR3-containing paired-end reads from each sample. One entry per CDR3 protein, called by TCRdb with MiXCR from the 5' RACE reads. This table holds some 900,000 distinct CDR3 sequences, roughly 50% found once. The sequence was obtained from a man aged 25 to 40 in good health. The chain carries TRBV5-1 and TRBJ2-1; 7 bases align to TRBD1. The sample comprised blood. The CDR3 region is CASSLAEGARLEQFF. The CDR3 region has the DNA TGCGCCAGCAGCTTGGCCGAGGGGGCGCGGCTTGAGCAGTTCTTC.